One and the same sample provided the 27 T cell receptor beta chains below, sequenced in a study of radiotherapy plus CTLA-4 blockade in lung cancer. Sequenced by immunoSEQ multiplex PCR; TCRdb stores in-frame clones only, minus some. The sample yields some 87,000 clones, around 86% seen once. The sample in question was peripheral blood, obtained from a patient treated with radiotherapy plus ipilimumab. The receptors shown here come from a human donor with non-small cell lung cancer that progressed on radiotherapy plus ipilimumab.

The chain links TRBV4-3 to TRBJ1-6, with TRBD1 as a possible D gene (5 bases). The CDR3 has 16 residues. Trimming pared 3 bases from V and 0 bases from J, leaving 9 bases between. The germline V gene has CDR1 LGHNA and CDR2 YSLEER. The CDR3 region has the DNA TGCGCCAGCAGCCACAGGGAGAGCTCCTATAATTCACCCCTCCACTTT. It codes for CASSHRESSYNSPLHF.

The rearrangement uses TRBV19 and TRBJ1-5; tentative D call: TRBD1 (5 bases). Germline V CDR1 and CDR2: LNHDA, SQIVND (reference sequence). The CDR3 loop spans 16 amino acids. Trimming stripped 3 bases from V and 0 bases from J, with 12 bases between. CDR3 bases: TGTGCCAGTAGTATTGTGTCCGGGGCTAGCAATCAGCCCCAGCATTTT. This sequence encodes CASSIVSGASNQPQHF.

In DNA, the CDR3 is TGTGCCTGGAGTGTCTCCTGGGCACGAAGTCCCAACTATGGCTACACCTTC. This gives the protein CAWSVSWARSPNYGYTF. This sequence joins TRBV30 and TRBJ1-2; D gene uncertain. The V end was cut by 0 bases, the J end by 2 bases, with 19 bases between. The germline CDR1 and CDR2 sequences are GTSNPN and SVGIG (reference sequence). CDR3 length: 17 amino acids. The complete variable domain, with remaining parts taken from reference TRBV30 and TRBJ1-2, reads SQTIHQWPATLVQPVGSPLSLECTVEGTSNPNLYWYRQAAGRGLQLLFYSVGIGQISSEVPQNLSASRPQDRQFILSSKKLLLSDSGFYLCAWSVSWARSPNYGYTFGSGTRLTVV.

Of note for this clone: One end of the junction does not line up with germline, which may come from a read error. Different DNA sequences within this sample yield the same CDR3. This chain joins TRBV7-6 and TRBJ1-5; 8 bases are a match to TRBD1. This CDR3 has 15 amino acids. Germline V gene sequence: CDR1 SGHVS, CDR2 FNYEAQ. CDR3 residues: CASSLSGGRYQPQHF. The CDR3 DNA reads as TGTGCCAGCAGCTTATCAGGGGGCAGGTATCAGCCCCAACATTTT.

The V gene is TRBV6-5, the J gene TRBJ1-2; D gene ambiguous. Trimming stripped 3 bases from V and 1 base from J, with 6 bases between. The CDR3 runs 13 residues. Looked up from germline, CDR1 is MNHEY and CDR2 is SVGAGI. The CDR3 loop is CASSYEHNYGYTF. In DNA form, the CDR3 reads TGTGCCAGCAGTTATGAGCATAACTATGGCTACACCTTC.

The chain couples TRBV5-1 to TRBJ2-3, with 9 bases that match TRBD1. The V and J ends lost 6 bases and 4 bases, in that order; junction bases with no gene match: 12. Germline loops: CDR1 SGHRS, CDR2 YFSETQ. The CDR3 consists of 16 residues. CDR3 loop: CASTWRTGQGADTQYF. As DNA, the CDR3 is TGCGCCAGCACCTGGCGTACGGGACAGGGTGCAGATACGCAGTATTTT.

This clone was counted between two and nine times. The chain couples TRBV6-4 to TRBJ1-5; no clear D gene. V was cut by 6 bases and J by 10 bases, with 7 bases left in between. The length of the CDR3 is 10 residues. Germline V gives CDR1 MRHNA, CDR2 SNTAGT. The CDR3 loop reads CASRRIPQHF. As DNA, the CDR3 is TGTGCCAGCAGGCGTATCCCCCAGCATTTT.

The V call is TRBV4-2, the J call TRBJ2-7; 7 positions match TRBD1. J was trimmed by 3 bases and V by 1 base; bases with no gene match: 6. This CDR3 contains 15 residues. Per germline, CDR1 LGHNA and CDR2 YNFKEQ. The CDR3 DNA follows: TGTGCCAGCAGCCAAGTCACCGACAGGGTCTACGAGCAGTACTTC. This gives the protein CASSQVTDRVYEQYF.

This chain connects TRBV27 to TRBJ2-1; TRBD2 matches at 8 bases. In germline, CDR1 is MNHEY, CDR2 SMNVEV (reference sequence). Trimming removed 2 bases from V and 6 bases from J; junction bases left unmatched: 3. The CDR3 contains 14 residues. For the CDR3, the DNA is TGTGCCAGCAGTTTAGCGGGAGGTGTCAATGAGCAGTTCTTC. Translation gives CASSLAGGVNEQFF.

The CDR3 here is CAWNERLTGDTGELFF. The CDR3 DNA follows: TGTGCCTGGAATGAGCGGCTGACGGGGGACACCGGGGAGCTGTTTTTT. The chain joins TRBV30 to TRBJ2-2; a weak D match, TRBD2 (6 bases). V lost 4 bases, J lost 3 bases, and 18 bases lay in between. The CDR3 spans 16 residues. Germline values: CDR1 GTSNPN, CDR2 SVGIG (reference sequence).

For the CDR3, the DNA is TGTGCCAGCAGTGCCACCCCCCTCACTGAAGCTTTCTTT. It yields the protein CASSATPLTEAFF. The J gene is TRBJ1-1, the V gene TRBV6-4; D not resolved. Germline CDR1 reads MRHNA; CDR2 reads SNTAGT. This CDR3 has 13 amino acids. V lost 4 bases and J lost 4, with 10 bases in between.

This chain connects TRBV7-6 to TRBJ1-4; 7 bases line up with TRBD1. This CDR3 is 16 amino acids long. In germline, CDR1 is SGHVS, CDR2 FNYEAQ. The ends lost 1 base at V and 7 bases at J; junction bases unmatched: 9. The CDR3 is CASSLGFRQGSEKLFF. CDR3 sequence (DNA): TGTGCCAGCAGCTTAGGGTTTAGACAGGGTTCTGAAAAACTGTTTTTT.

The chain joins TRBV11-3 to TRBJ2-7, with D possibly called TRBD1 or TRBD2 (5 bases each). Germline CDR1 and CDR2: SGHNT and YENEEA. Trimming took off 6 bases at V and 3 bases at J, with 18 bases between the two ends. The CDR3 contains 15 residues. For the CDR3, the DNA is TGTGCCAGCAGTACCCGGGGTACAGGAAGCTACGAGCAGTACTTC. This codes for CASSTRGTGSYEQYF.

The chain carries TRBV4-3 and TRBJ1-6; no firm D call. CDR1 is LGHNA and CDR2 is YSLEER in the germline V gene. The V and J ends lost 1 base and 8 bases respectively, with 3 bases between them. The CDR3 runs to 12 residues. This chain's CDR3 is CASSQGYSPLHF. The CDR3 DNA reads as TGCGCCAGCAGCCAAGGCTATTCACCCCTCCACTTT.

V gene TRBV13 combines with J gene TRBJ2-7; 9 bases line up with TRBD1. J lost 3 bases, V lost 5 bases, and 11 bases had no gene match. The germline CDR1 and CDR2 sequences are PRHDT and FYEKMQ (reference sequence). The CDR3 spans 16 residues. The CDR3 DNA reads as TGTGCCAGCAGCCAGGGACAGGGCCCTTTTAGCTACGAGCAGTACTTC. Residues: CASSQGQGPFSYEQYF.

The V and J genes are TRBV6-4 and TRBJ1-2; a weak D match, TRBD1 (5 bases). The CDR3 covers 12 residues. The germline V and J ends were trimmed by 0 bases and 8 bases, with 7 bases remaining between them. The germline V gene has CDR1 MRHNA and CDR2 SNTAGT. The CDR3 DNA is TGTGCCAGCAGTGACTCGGGGCTCGGCTACACCTTC. Translated: CASSDSGLGYTF.

CDR3 sequence: CASSESGRGAPYEQYF. CDR3 coding DNA: TGCGCCAGCAGTGAGTCGGGGCGGGGGGCCCCCTACGAGCAGTACTTC. This rearrangement joins TRBV10-1 to TRBJ2-7; 8 bases are shared with TRBD2. V gave up 0 bases and J gave up 2 bases; unmatched junction bases: 6. Per germline, CDR1 WNHNN and CDR2 SYGVQD (reference sequence). CDR3 size: 16 residues.

This clone was seen a single time. The J gene is TRBJ1-1, the V gene TRBV11-1; no firm D call. CDR3 length equals 13 residues. Germline CDR1 and CDR2: SGHAT and FQDESV (reference sequence). The V and J ends lost 1 base and 5 bases respectively, with 8 bases between them. The CDR3: CASSLDGVTEAFF. CDR3 DNA sequence: TGTGCCAGCAGCTTAGATGGGGTAACTGAAGCTTTCTTT. Supplemented by reference TRBV11-1 and TRBJ1-1, the full variable domain reads EAEVAQSPRYKITEKSQAVAFWCDPISGHATLYWYRQILGQGPELLVQFQDESVVDDSQLPKDRFSAERLKGVDSTLKIQPAELGDSAMYLCASSLDGVTEAFFGQGTRLTVV.

This clone was seen only a few times. The J gene is TRBJ1-2, the V gene TRBV30; maybe TRBD1 (6 bases). The germline CDR1 and CDR2 sequences are GTSNPN and SVGIG (reference sequence). The CDR3 sequence is 13 residues long. Trimming removed 2 bases from V and 4 bases from J, with 11 bases in between. DNA for the CDR3: TGTGCCTGGAGTCGGACAGCGCTCTATGGCTACACCTTC. Translation: CAWSRTALYGYTF.

This clone was seen only once. The same CDR3 is also encoded by other DNA sequences in this sample. The chain recombines TRBV7-6 with TRBJ2-7; no clear D. The CDR3 loop spans 13 amino acids. Germline V gene data show CDR1 as SGHVS and CDR2 as FNYEAQ. With 4 bases removed from V and 3 bases from J, the gap between germline ends came to 10 bases. Here the CDR3 reads CASSSGPNYEQYF. The CDR3 nucleotides read TGTGCCAGCAGCTCGGGCCCAAACTACGAGCAGTACTTC.

This chain links TRBV6-6 with TRBJ1-6, with 7 bases identical to TRBD1. The CDR3 contains 13 residues. Germline-derived CDR1 and CDR2 are MNHNY and SVGAGI (reference sequence). V lost 6 bases, J lost 9 bases, and 5 bases stayed unmatched. The CDR3 nucleotides read TGTGCCAGCAGACAGACAGGGAGTTCACCCCTCCACTTT. Protein product: CASRQTGSSPLHF.

This clone appeared a few times. This chain uses TRBV7-2 with TRBJ2-7; D possibly corresponds to TRBD2 (6 bases). This CDR3 is 14 amino acids long. V dropped 6 bases and J dropped 7 bases, with 19 bases sitting between them. Per the germline V gene, CDR1 is SGHTA and CDR2 is FQGNSA. CDR3 residues: CASSPMGGVDEQYF. In DNA form, the CDR3 reads TGTGCCAGCAGTCCTATGGGGGGAGTAGATGAGCAGTACTTC.

This sequence joins TRBV19 and TRBJ2-7; D is unclear. V dropped 5 bases and J dropped 6 bases, with 14 bases sitting between them. The CDR3 contains 13 residues. The germline V gene encodes CDR1 LNHDA and CDR2 SQIVND (reference sequence). CDR3 region: CASSVLVSGEQYF. DNA of the CDR3: TGTGCCAGTAGTGTCCTAGTTTCGGGCGAGCAGTACTTC.

V is TRBV5-1 and J is TRBJ2-7; 10 nucleotides agree with TRBD1. Germline values: CDR1 SGHRS, CDR2 YFSETQ. V dropped 5 bases and J dropped 6; count of bases not matched to a gene: 8. CDR3 length: 14 amino acids. For the CDR3, the DNA is TGCGCCAGCAGTTATGGACAGGGGGGGAGCGAGCAGTACTTC. This gives the protein CASSYGQGGSEQYF.

This clone has just a few counts. The chain couples TRBV28 to TRBJ2-7; 8 positions agree with TRBD1. Trimming took 6 bases from V and 4 from J; bases not matched to a gene: 14. The CDR3 length is 16 residues. The germline V gene encodes CDR1 MDHEN and CDR2 SYDVKM. Here the CDR3 reads CASRLLGTGNTYEQYF. The CDR3, as DNA: TGTGCCAGCAGGTTGCTTGGGACAGGCAATACGTACGAGCAGTACTTC.

This rearrangement joins TRBV4-2 to TRBJ2-7; TRBD1 matches at 11 bases. Germline CDR1 LGHNA, CDR2 YNFKEQ. Germline trimming cut 5 bases from V and 4 bases from J; bases unmatched to any gene: 4. CDR3 length equals 14 residues. The CDR3 DNA sequence: TGTGCCAGCAGCAGGACAGGGGGCGAATACGAGCAGTACTTC. Translated: CASSRTGGEYEQYF.

The rearrangement uses TRBV19 and TRBJ1-2, with TRBD1 matching 7 bases. CDR3 length: 13 amino acids. With V trimmed by 10 bases and J by 0 bases, 5 bases remained unmatched. Germline CDR1 reads LNHDA; CDR2 reads SQIVND (reference sequence). In nucleotides, the CDR3 is TGTGCCACCAGGACAGGCACTAACTATGGCTACACCTTC. Translating gives CATRTGTNYGYTF.